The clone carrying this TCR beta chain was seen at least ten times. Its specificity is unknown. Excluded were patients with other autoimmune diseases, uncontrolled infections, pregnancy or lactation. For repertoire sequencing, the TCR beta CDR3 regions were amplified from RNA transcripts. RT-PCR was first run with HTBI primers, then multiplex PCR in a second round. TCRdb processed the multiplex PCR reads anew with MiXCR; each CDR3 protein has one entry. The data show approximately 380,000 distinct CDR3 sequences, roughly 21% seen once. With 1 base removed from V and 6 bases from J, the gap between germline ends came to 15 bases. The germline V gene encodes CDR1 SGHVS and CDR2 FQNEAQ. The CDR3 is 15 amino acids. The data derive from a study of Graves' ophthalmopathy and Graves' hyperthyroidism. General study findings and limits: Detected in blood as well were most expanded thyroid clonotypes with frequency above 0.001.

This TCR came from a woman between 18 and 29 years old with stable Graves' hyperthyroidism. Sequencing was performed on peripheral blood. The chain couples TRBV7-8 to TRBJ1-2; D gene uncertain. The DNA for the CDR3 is TGTGCCAGCAGCTTAGTCGGAGAGCCGGGTGATGGCTACACCTTC. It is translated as CASSLVGEPGDGYTF.